This TCR beta chain is drawn from a study of post-analysis software for immune sequencing data. The wider study: The disease courses spanned relapsing-remitting, secondary progressive and progressive-relapsing forms of multiple sclerosis.

Researchers reported that TCR beta cDNA libraries carried unique molecular identifiers. TCRdb re-analysed the PCR reads in MiXCR, keeping a single row per CDR3 protein. The table lists about 260,000 distinct CDR3 sequences, 35% to 40% of them singletons. The CDR3 has 15 residues. Trimming at V came to 3 bases and at J to 4 bases, leaving 6 bases not matched to a gene. Per germline, CDR1 PRHDT and CDR2 FYEKMQ (reference sequence). This clonotype was recorded at least ten times. Its antigen is unidentified. Study-level findings and limits: TRBV5-6, TRBV5-1 and TRBV20-1 belonged to a set of roughly 5 TRBV segments that were more frequent in patients than controls.

This clonotype was obtained from a girl under 18 with multiple sclerosis. Sequenced: blood. The chain is built from TRBV13 and TRBJ1-2; 9 bases are a match to TRBD1. The CDR3 nucleotides read TGTGCCAGCAGCTTTTCGGGACAGGGCCTCTATGGCTACACCTTC. The encoded protein is CASSFSGQGLYGYTF.